This T cell receptor beta chain appears in the sequencing data of a study of OX40 agonist ivuxolimab in advanced cancers. Study summary: Participants averaged about 66 years of age (range 23 to 79) and were around 80% male. Earlier treatment with anti-PD-1, anti-PD-L1 or anti-CTLA-4 was permitted, and roughly 40% had received some.

Findings of the study overall: At doses 0.1 to 3.0 mg/kg, CD4+ and CD8+ clones expanded.

Here immunoSEQ multiplex PCR was the method, and the copy in TCRdb shows in-frame clones only, minus some. The repertoire has 83,000 or so clones, roughly 80% of them found once; the top ten carry roughly 1.9%. In the case of this clone: Its cognate antigen is unknown.

V lost 3 bases and J lost 11; bases outside the gene matches: 10. Germline V gene sequence: CDR1 SQVTM, CDR2 ANQGSEA. The CDR3 covers 13 residues. The source of this sequence is an adult with an advanced solid tumor such as melanoma, head and neck, liver or kidney cancer. The chain has TRBV29-1 and TRBJ1-1, with TRBD1 identical over 9 bases. The sample in question was CD4+ or CD8+ T cells sorted from blood, obtained in a trial of the OX40 agonist ivuxolimab. The CDR3 loop is CSVESTGGRGAFF. In DNA, the CDR3 is TGCAGCGTTGAGTCAACAGGGGGCAGAGGGGCTTTCTTT.